Listed here are 5 T cell receptor beta chains from one sample, sequenced in a study of control samples from healthy donors and cancer patients. Assay: immunoSEQ multiplex PCR; the TCRdb copy retains only in-frame clones and omits some. The data contain approximately 160,000 clones, roughly 90% of them seen just once; the ten biggest clones take up 0.68%. Source material: blood. The receptors were gathered from a woman between 25 and 40 years old in good health.

The chain employs TRBV3-1 (or the pseudogene TRBV3-2) and TRBJ1-1; no firm D call. The germline V and J ends were trimmed by 1 base and 4 bases, with 13 bases remaining between them. The CDR3 has 15 amino acids. CDR1 and CDR2 from the germline V gene are LGHDT and YNNKEL (reference sequence). CDR3 in DNA: TGTGCCAGCAGCCAAGGCGAGGGCGAGGGCACTGAAGCTTTCTTT. Translating it yields CASSQGEGEGTEAFF.

The chain couples TRBV28 to TRBJ1-1; 7 bases map to TRBD1. The CDR3 extends over 15 amino acids. CDR1 MDHEN and CDR2 SYDVKM come from the germline V gene. J gave up 0 bases and V 7 bases, and 8 bases lay outside the gene matches. The CDR3: CASIQGTVMNTEAFF. CDR3 DNA: TGTGCCAGCATACAGGGGACGGTTATGAACACTGAAGCTTTCTTT.

This clone is a singleton in its sample. The chain combines TRBV4-2 with TRBJ2-7, with TRBD1 matching 9 bases. The V gene end was trimmed by 2 bases and the J gene end by 3 bases; junction bases not matched to a gene: 8. Germline-derived CDR1 and CDR2 are LGHNA and YNFKEQ. This CDR3 spans 16 amino acids. CDR3 protein: CASSQRTGARVYEQYF. CDR3 sequence (DNA): TGTGCCAGCAGCCAACGGACAGGGGCGCGGGTCTACGAGCAGTACTTC.

The gene calls are TRBV19 and TRBJ1-2, with D hard to call. The germline V and J ends were trimmed by 7 bases and 8 bases, with 11 bases remaining between them. Germline V gives CDR1 LNHDA, CDR2 SQIVND (reference sequence). CDR3 length: 11 amino acids. The CDR3 is CASTEDGGYTF. For the CDR3, the DNA is TGTGCCAGTACGGAGGATGGGGGCTACACCTTC.

The rearrangement joins TRBV4-3 to TRBJ2-3; D may be TRBD2 (5 bases). This CDR3 is 15 amino acids long. V lost 4 bases, J lost 5 bases, and 16 bases lay in between. In germline, CDR1 is LGHNA, CDR2 YSLEER. CDR3 sequence reads: CASSLGVGKLDTQYF. For the CDR3, the DNA is TGCGCCAGCAGCCTAGGCGTCGGGAAATTAGATACGCAGTATTTT.